The text below deals with one T cell receptor beta chain. Its antigen is still unknown. This record belongs to a study of T-cell reconstitution after alpha-beta-depleted transplantation in children. This CDR3 is built from 11 residues. The V end was cut by 6 bases, the J end by 12 bases, with 15 bases between. The germline V gene encodes CDR1 DFQATT and CDR2 SNEGSKA (reference sequence). Researchers prepared the TCRbeta library using unique molecular identifiers, the study reports. TCRdb re-called the PCR reads through MiXCR, storing one row per CDR3 protein. This table holds about 240,000 distinct CDR3 sequences, under 30% found once. The study's findings and limits: In patients about two months after transplant, alpha-beta T cells reportedly arose from several hundred expanded graft clones. Newly produced T cells mostly accounted for T-cell counts and diversity one year post-transplant.

The rearrangement joins TRBV20-1 to TRBJ2-1; tentative D call: TRBD2 (6 bases). Specimen: PBMCs, collected before TCRalphabeta/CD19-depleted stem cell transplant. This TCR was recovered from a girl aged 2 to 9 with Fanconi anemia, due to receive a stem cell transplant. The CDR3 bases are TGCAGTGCCCAGTCCCGGGAGAGGCAGTTCTTC. It specifies CSAQSRERQFF.